A single sample is the source of the 16 T cell receptor beta chains below, sequenced in a study of blood T cell repertoires in COVID-19. Profiling relied on immunoSEQ multiplex PCR, and the TCRdb table lists in-frame clones only, not all of them. The data contain about 91,000 clones, nearly 90% of them seen just once; the ten biggest clones take up approximately 4.9%. Input material: peripheral blood. These receptors were taken from a man aged 65 to 85 with acute or convalescent COVID-19.

This clone was picked up a small number of times. This chain uses TRBV2 with TRBJ2-1; D is ambiguous. This CDR3 is 15 amino acids long. Deletions cut 4 bases from V and 1 base from J, with 11 bases between. Germline CDR1 and CDR2: SNHLY and FYNNEI. CDR3 bases: TGTGCCAGCAGTGTTGGAGAGCTATCCTACAATGAGCAGTTCTTC. Protein sequence: CASSVGELSYNEQFF.

The chain has TRBV19 and TRBJ1-5, with TRBD1 matching over 7 bases. CDR1 is LNHDA, CDR2 SQIVND, per germline (reference sequence). Trimming cost V 3 bases and J 3 bases; bases outside gene matches: 5. The CDR3 consists of 15 residues. In DNA, the CDR3 is TGTGCCAGTAGTATCGTGGGACAGAACAATCAGCCCCAGCATTTT. It yields the protein CASSIVGQNNQPQHF.

The chain is built from TRBV5-1 and TRBJ1-5, with D possibly TRBD1 on 5 matching bases. The germline CDR1 and CDR2 sequences are SGHRS and YFSETQ. The germline V and J ends were trimmed by 1 base and 6 bases, with 11 bases remaining between them. This CDR3 region has 14 residues. This chain's CDR3 is CASSLMGEAQPQHF. In DNA form, the CDR3 reads TGCGCCAGCAGCTTGATGGGGGAGGCTCAGCCCCAGCATTTT.

The chain combines TRBV7-8 with TRBJ2-5, with D perhaps TRBD2 (6 bases). V lost 7 bases to trimming and J lost 5 bases, with 20 bases between them. The length of the CDR3 is 15 residues. Germline V gene lookup returns CDR1 SGHVS and CDR2 FQNEAQ. The chain's CDR3 is CASTQTLASAETQYF. CDR3 DNA: TGTGCCAGCACCCAAACCTTGGCTAGCGCGGAGACCCAGTACTTC.

The V and J genes are TRBV5-1 and TRBJ2-3, with D perhaps TRBD2 (5 bases). The CDR3 has 15 residues. CDR1 and CDR2 from the germline V gene are SGHRS and YFSETQ. V lost 4 bases and J lost 3, with 15 bases in between. Written as DNA, the CDR3 is TGCGCCAGCAGCGCGGGCCTAGCCCCAACAGATACGCAGTATTTT. Its translation: CASSAGLAPTDTQYF. Variable domain in full (rest from reference TRBV5-1 and TRBJ2-3): KAGVTQTPRYLIKTRGQQVTLSCSPISGHRSVSWYQQTPGQGLQFLFEYFSETQRNKGNFPGRFSGRQFSNSRSEMNVSTLELGDSALYLCASSAGLAPTDTQYFGPGTRLTVL.

This clone was counted between two and nine times. The chain combines TRBV7-2 with TRBJ2-7, with a weak D call TRBD2 (6 bases). CDR1 is SGHTA and CDR2 is FQGNSA in the germline V gene. V lost 1 base and J lost 2, with 12 bases in between. The CDR3 loop spans 15 amino acids. The DNA of the CDR3 is TGTGCCAGCAGCTTAGTCTCGCGGGGAACCTACGAGCAGTACTTC. This sequence encodes CASSLVSRGTYEQYF.

This clone was picked up a small number of times. This chain joins TRBV28 and TRBJ1-6; weak D call: TRBD1 (5 bases). The germline CDR1 and CDR2 sequences are MDHEN and SYDVKM. The CDR3 spans 17 residues. The V gene lost 7 bases and the J gene lost 6 bases, with 22 bases spanning the gap. The CDR3 coding sequence is TGTGCCAGCAAGCAGGGAGGACTCAAAGGGCCTAATTCACCCCTCCACTTT. Its protein is CASKQGGLKGPNSPLHF.

The chain uses TRBV7-9 and TRBJ2-7; TRBD1 matches 9 bases. CDR3 length: 14 amino acids. Germline values: CDR1 SEHNR, CDR2 FQNEAQ (reference sequence). The V segment lost 5 bases and the J segment 2 bases; nucleotides outside the gene matches: 4. The CDR3 region has the DNA TGTGCCAGCAGCCCTGGGGACAGGGCCTACGAGCAGTACGTC. Translation: CASSPGDRAYEQYV.

The chain recombines TRBV2 with TRBJ2-2; 10 nucleotides align to TRBD2. CDR3 length: 17 residues. Germline trimming cut 6 bases from V and 0 bases from J; bases unmatched to any gene: 7. Germline values: CDR1 SNHLY, CDR2 FYNNEI. The CDR3 loop reads CASSVSGGPSNTGELFF. DNA of the CDR3: TGTGCCAGCAGCGTTAGCGGGGGGCCCTCGAACACCGGGGAGCTGTTTTTT.

V usage is TRBV2 and J usage is TRBJ2-4, with TRBD1 as a possible D gene (5 bases). CDR3 length: 15 amino acids. Germline V gene data show CDR1 as SNHLY and CDR2 as FYNNEI. V lost 2 bases and J 0 bases, leaving 8 bases between the germline ends. The CDR3 sequence: CASSELGLAKNIQYF. CDR3 DNA: TGTGCCAGCAGTGAACTGGGGCTAGCCAAAAACATTCAGTACTTC.

The CDR3 reads CASSWRTGRAFF. The CDR3 coding sequence is TGTGCCAGCAGTTGGAGGACAGGGAGAGCTTTCTTT. This rearrangement joins TRBV6-5 to TRBJ1-1, with 8 nucleotides matching TRBD1. Per germline, CDR1 MNHEY and CDR2 SVGAGI. The CDR3 totals 12 residues. Losses at the gene ends were 4 bases for V and 10 bases for J; bases not matched to a gene: 5.

A few counts support this clone. The chain carries TRBV5-1 and TRBJ1-4, with D perhaps matching TRBD1 (6 bases). V was shortened by 0 bases and J by 11 bases, with 11 bases between the two germline ends. This CDR3 is 13 amino acids long. Germline CDR1 is SGHRS and CDR2 is YFSETQ. The CDR3 reads CASSLAKGDKLFF. CDR3 DNA: TGCGCCAGCAGCTTGGCCAAGGGGGATAAACTGTTTTTT.

The chain links TRBV18 to TRBJ2-2; 9 nucleotides line up with TRBD1. CDR3 length: 17 residues. Germline lookup yields CDR1 KGHSH and CDR2 LQKENI. The V segment lost 4 bases and the J segment 3 bases; nucleotides outside the gene matches: 9. This CDR3 is CASSLTLQGAHTGELFF. DNA of the CDR3: TGTGCCAGCTCACTTACATTACAGGGGGCTCACACCGGGGAGCTGTTTTTT.

The chain carries TRBV12-5 and TRBJ2-5; D not certain. Germline V gene lookup returns CDR1 LGHNT and CDR2 FRNRAP. This CDR3 has 11 residues. V was shortened by 6 bases and J by 5 bases, with 7 bases between the two germline ends. Here the CDR3 reads CASGTVETQYF. The CDR3 DNA reads TGTGCTAGTGGAACTGTGGAGACCCAGTACTTC.

The chain combines TRBV6-5 with TRBJ1-2, with 7 nucleotides matching TRBD1. The CDR3 sequence is 15 residues long. Germline V CDR1 and CDR2: MNHEY, SVGAGI. The J segment lost 6 bases and the V segment lost 5 bases, leaving 12 bases of the junction unmatched. As DNA, the CDR3 is TGTGCCAGCAGTCGAGGGTGGGACAGCTTAGATGGCTACACCTTC. This translates into CASSRGWDSLDGYTF.

The chain combines TRBV5-1 with TRBJ1-1; TRBD1 agrees at 7 bases. CDR1 SGHRS and CDR2 YFSETQ come from the germline V gene. The CDR3 spans 14 residues. Trimming at V came to 4 bases and at J to 4 bases, leaving 7 bases not matched to a gene. The CDR3 DNA is TGCGCCAGCAGCAGAGGGACAGATTCCACTGAAGCTTTCTTT. Residues: CASSRGTDSTEAFF.